This T cell receptor (beta chain) was sequenced in a study of shared clonotypes between healthy human individuals. A note on this clone: Its specificity is not known.

Regarding the study as a whole: Rarefaction showed that sequencing of sorted subsets was incomplete (despite large depth).

The DNA input per sorted-subset replicate PCR was approximately 210 ng, corresponding to tens of thousands of T cell genomes. TCRdb's copy holds only in-frame clones and misses some; the assay was immunoSEQ multiplex PCR. The profile shows approximately 2.3 million clones, over 85% of them singletons. CDR1 is MNHNS, CDR2 SASEGT, per germline. The CDR3 sequence is 14 residues long. V lost 0 bases to trimming and J lost 11 bases; unmatched junction nucleotides: 4. The sequenced sample consisted of naive CD4+ T cells from PBMCs. Stated subset: CD45RA+ positively selected. The TCR was taken from a man younger than 35 in good health. Some clones in this sample may be carry-over from other donors' samples. The chain combines TRBV6-1 with TRBJ1-4; 9 bases match TRBD1. For the CDR3, the DNA is TGTGCCAGCAGTGAAGCGCGGACAGGGGAGAAACTGTTTTTT. Translating gives CASSEARTGEKLFF.